Shown below are 26 T cell receptor beta chains from a single sample sequenced in a study of cytomegalovirus exposure and HLA in healthy donors. Amplification used 60 Vbeta primers and 13 Jbeta primers. Sequencing used immunoSEQ multiplex PCR; TCRdb keeps in-frame clones, though not all of them. The repertoire holds about 140,000 clones, with over 8% as singletons. Sequencing was carried out using PBMCs. Receptors originate from a male donor in good health and CMV-seronegative.

A few counts support this clone. Here the CDR3 DNA reads TGTGCCAGCAGCCCCGGGACATTTGGAAACACCATATATTTT. This sequence encodes CASSPGTFGNTIYF. The chain links TRBV28 to TRBJ1-3, with D perhaps matching TRBD1 (6 bases). This CDR3 region has 14 residues. Germline CDR1 reads MDHEN; CDR2 reads SYDVKM. V lost 6 bases to trimming and J lost 3 bases, with 12 bases between them. Full variable domain (remainder filled in from reference TRBV28 and TRBJ1-3): DVKVTQSSRYLVKRTGEKVFLECVQDMDHENMFWYRQDPGLGLRLIYFSYDVKMKEKGDIPEGYSVSREKKERFSLILESASTNQTSMYLCASSPGTFGNTIYFGEGSWLTVV.

This clone was seen only a few times. This rearrangement joins TRBV7-9 to TRBJ1-3; the D is unclear. This CDR3 comprises 16 residues. V dropped 6 bases and J dropped 4 bases, with 19 bases sitting between them. The germline gives CDR1 SEHNR, CDR2 FQNEAQ (reference sequence). CDR3 sequence reads: CASRSSREGRGNTIYF. In DNA, the CDR3 is TGTGCCAGCAGATCGAGCCGGGAAGGCCGCGGAAACACCATATATTTT.

This clone has only a few counts. The gene calls are TRBV9 and TRBJ2-5; a possible D gene is TRBD2 (7 bases). The CDR3 extends over 14 amino acids. Deletions cut 4 bases from V and 4 bases from J, with 14 bases between. CDR1 SGDLS and CDR2 YYNGEE come from the germline V gene. The CDR3 DNA reads TGTGCCAGCAGCCTTTCGGGGGGCCCAGAGACCCAGTACTTC. This encodes CASSLSGGPETQYF.

V and J are TRBV9 and TRBJ2-5; possibly TRBD1 for D (5 bases). Gene TRBJ2-7 matches the end of the DNA better, so the J call may be wrong. Per the germline V gene, CDR1 is SGDLS and CDR2 is YYNGEE. The CDR3 length is 14 residues. CDR3 in amino acids: CASSPQVVPYEQYF. CDR3 in DNA: TGTGCCAGCAGCCCACAGGTAGTACCCTACGAGCAGTACTTC.

The V call is TRBV5-1, the J call TRBJ2-7, with 9 bases fitting TRBD2. Germline V gene data show CDR1 as SGHRS and CDR2 as YFSETQ. V trimming: 2 bases; J trimming: 2 bases; junction bases outside the gene matches: 5. The CDR3 length is 15 residues. The CDR3 DNA follows: TGCGCCAGCAGCTTCAAGCGGGAGGTGGCCTACGAGCAGTACTTC. This gives the protein CASSFKREVAYEQYF. Full variable domain (missing parts from reference TRBV5-1 and TRBJ2-7): KAGVTQTPRYLIKTRGQQVTLSCSPISGHRSVSWYQQTPGQGLQFLFEYFSETQRNKGNFPGRFSGRQFSNSRSEMNVSTLELGDSALYLCASSFKREVAYEQYFGPGTRLTVT.

The chain employs TRBV6-4 and TRBJ1-2; unclear D gene. V lost 2 bases to trimming and J lost 5 bases, with 3 bases between them. CDR1 is MRHNA and CDR2 is SNTAGT in the germline V gene. CDR3 size: 11 residues. Here the CDR3 reads CASSDLYGYTF. The CDR3 nucleotides read TGTGCCAGCAGTGACCTATATGGCTACACCTTC.

The genes are TRBV20-1 and TRBJ1-1; D is possibly TRBD1 (5 bases). V was clipped by 7 bases and J by 6 bases, with 12 bases between them. The germline V gene encodes CDR1 DFQATT and CDR2 SNEGSKA (reference sequence). The CDR3 contains 11 residues. CDR3 coding DNA: TGCAGTGGGGGCAGTGGGCCTGAAGCTTTCTTT. This translates into CSGGSGPEAFF.

Only a few counts were recorded for this clone. V gene TRBV6-6 combines with J gene TRBJ1-2, with D perhaps TRBD1 (6 bases). Trimming stripped 2 bases from V and 6 bases from J, with 7 bases between. The CDR3 is 12 residues long. Looked up from germline, CDR1 is MNHNY and CDR2 is SVGAGI (reference sequence). DNA of the CDR3: TGTGCCAGCAGTTACAGGACAGATGGCTACACCTTC. This codes for CASSYRTDGYTF.

This rearrangement joins TRBV2 to TRBJ1-5; TRBD1 aligns across 11 bases. Germline assignment: CDR1 SNHLY and CDR2 FYNNEI. The length of the CDR3 is 14 residues. The ends lost 6 bases at V and 7 bases at J; junction bases unmatched: 5. The CDR3 spells CASSEGQGEQPQHF. The CDR3, as DNA: TGTGCCAGCAGCGAGGGACAGGGGGAACAGCCCCAGCATTTT.

This sequence joins TRBV2 and TRBJ2-7, with 10 bases matching TRBD2. This CDR3 contains 14 residues. V gave up 6 bases and J gave up 7 bases; unmatched junction bases: 9. The germline V gene has CDR1 SNHLY and CDR2 FYNNEI. The CDR3 coding sequence is TGTGCCAGCAGGGAGAAGTGGACTAGCGGAGAGCAGTACTTC. Its protein product is CASREKWTSGEQYF.

This clone was detected only a few times. The chain joins TRBV6-4 to TRBJ2-3; weak D call: TRBD2 (6 bases). This CDR3 contains 14 residues. Germline CDR1 reads MRHNA; CDR2 reads SNTAGT. Deletions cut 4 bases from V and 4 bases from J, with 12 bases between. CDR3 nucleotide sequence: TGTGCCAGCAGTGTCGGGGGTCCCTCAGATACGCAGTATTTT. This codes for CASSVGGPSDTQYF.

This rearrangement joins TRBV13 to TRBJ2-3, with 9 bases matching TRBD2. V lost 2 bases and J lost 2; bases outside the gene matches: 8. The germline V gene has CDR1 PRHDT and CDR2 FYEKMQ (reference sequence). The CDR3 runs 17 residues. The CDR3 protein is CASSLSLAGPYTDTQYF. For the CDR3, the DNA is TGTGCCAGCAGCTTAAGTCTAGCGGGACCCTACACAGATACGCAGTATTTT.

This sequence joins TRBV28 and TRBJ1-2, with D possibly being TRBD1 (5 bases). Germline V gene lookup returns CDR1 MDHEN and CDR2 SYDVKM. V lost 11 bases, J lost 4 bases, and 17 bases lay in between. This CDR3 is built from 13 residues. The DNA for the CDR3 is TGTGCCTCTTGGGGCGCCCAGCCCTATGGCTACACCTTC. The encoded protein is CASWGAQPYGYTF.

V usage is TRBV28 and J usage is TRBJ2-5; 8 bases are a match to TRBD1. With V trimmed by 6 bases and J by 4 bases, 7 bases remained unmatched. The germline gives CDR1 MDHEN, CDR2 SYDVKM. CDR3 size: 14 residues. The CDR3 region has the DNA TGTGCCAGCAGCTCCCGGACAGGGATAGAGACCCAGTACTTC. It encodes CASSSRTGIETQYF.

The V call is TRBV27, the J call TRBJ1-5, with 9 nucleotides matching TRBD1. V trimming: 4 bases; J trimming: 6 bases; junction bases outside the gene matches: 7. Germline lookup yields CDR1 MNHEY and CDR2 SMNVEV (reference sequence). This CDR3 region has 15 residues. The CDR3 sequence is CASSYRQGGSQPQHF. CDR3 bases: TGTGCCAGCAGTTATAGACAGGGGGGTAGTCAGCCCCAGCATTTT.

This clone was observed a handful of times. The chain combines TRBV5-1 with TRBJ2-5, with 11 bases matching TRBD2. The CDR3 consists of 17 residues. Germline V gives CDR1 SGHRS, CDR2 YFSETQ. Losses at the gene ends were 5 bases for V and 4 bases for J; bases not matched to a gene: 13. The CDR3 nucleotides are TGCGCCAGCAGTTCTACTGATAGCGGGAGGGCCTCAGAGACCCAGTACTTC. It encodes CASSSTDSGRASETQYF.

This clone has a handful of counts. The J gene is TRBJ2-7, the V gene TRBV5-4, with D tentatively TRBD2 (5 bases). Germline CDR1 SGHNT, CDR2 YYREEE (reference sequence). The CDR3 extends over 13 amino acids. Trimming took 3 bases from V and 3 from J, leaving 10 bases between them. This CDR3 is CASSSGIIYEQYF. The CDR3 nucleotides are TGTGCCAGCAGCTCGGGAATCATCTACGAGCAGTACTTC.

This clone was found a few times. The rearrangement uses TRBV4-2 and TRBJ2-1; no definite D call. The CDR3 totals 13 residues. Per the germline V gene, CDR1 is LGHNA and CDR2 is YNFKEQ. V dropped 0 bases and J dropped 7 bases, with 7 bases sitting between them. The CDR3 region is CASSQEVANEQFF. The DNA of the CDR3 is TGTGCCAGCAGCCAAGAAGTCGCGAATGAGCAGTTCTTC.

The V gene is TRBV9, the J gene TRBJ1-1; 7 positions agree with TRBD1. This CDR3 region has 15 residues. The germline gives CDR1 SGDLS, CDR2 YYNGEE. Unmatched junction bases numbered 7, after V lost 0 bases and J lost 5 bases. CDR3 protein: CASSVAEGALTEAFF. In DNA form, the CDR3 reads TGTGCCAGCAGCGTAGCGGAGGGGGCGCTGACTGAAGCTTTCTTT. The entire variable domain, with the rest obtained from reference TRBV9 and TRBJ1-1, is as follows: DSGVTQTPKHLITATGQRVTLRCSPRSGDLSVYWYQQSLDQGLQFLIQYYNGEERAKGNILERFSAQQFPDLHSELNLSSLELGDSALYFCASSVAEGALTEAFFGQGTRLTVV.

A few counts support this clone. DNA of the CDR3: TGTGCCAGCGTCCTTTCTAGCGGGAGCACAGATACGCAGTATTTT. This translates into CASVLSSGSTDTQYF. The rearrangement uses TRBV4-2 and TRBJ2-3; TRBD2 agrees at 8 bases. Trimming removed 8 bases from V and 0 bases from J; junction bases left unmatched: 7. The CDR3 has 15 residues. Germline values: CDR1 LGHNA, CDR2 YNFKEQ.

This clone was seen a handful of times. This chain uses TRBV9 with TRBJ2-2; 8 nucleotides agree with TRBD2. Germline CDR1 SGDLS, CDR2 YYNGEE. After removal of 2 bases from V and 6 bases from J, the junction contained 6 bases not matched to a gene. The CDR3 covers 15 residues. The CDR3 sequence is CASSVGLDGSGELFF. CDR3 sequence (DNA): TGTGCCAGCAGCGTGGGACTAGATGGGTCCGGGGAGCTGTTTTTT.

This clone was counted a few times. The rearrangement links TRBV2 to TRBJ2-2; D is unclear. Germline loops: CDR1 SNHLY, CDR2 FYNNEI. CDR3 length equals 13 residues. Deletions cut 7 bases from V and 6 bases from J, with 12 bases between. The DNA for the CDR3 is TGTGCCAGCACCCCCAATGAGGCCGGGGAGCTGTTTTTT. Protein: CASTPNEAGELFF.

This clone was seen more than once but under ten times. This chain links TRBV7-2 with TRBJ1-2; 7 bases map to TRBD1. After removal of 5 bases from V and 7 bases from J, the junction contained 7 bases not matched to a gene. Germline CDR1 reads SGHTA; CDR2 reads FQGNSA. The CDR3 spans 13 residues. CDR3 sequence: CASSRQGLFGYTF. The CDR3, as DNA: TGTGCCAGCAGCCGACAGGGTTTGTTTGGCTACACCTTC.

The rearrangement uses TRBV30 and TRBJ2-2; D is undetermined. V was trimmed by 2 bases and J by 5 bases, leaving 6 bases between them. Per the germline V gene, CDR1 is GTSNPN and CDR2 is SVGIG (reference sequence). CDR3 length equals 12 residues. CDR3 sequence reads: CAWSSGTGELFF. For the CDR3, the DNA is TGTGCCTGGAGTTCGGGTACCGGGGAGCTGTTTTTT.

This clone turned up a few times. This rearrangement joins TRBV29-1 to TRBJ2-3, with unresolved D. V was pared by 2 bases and J by 6 bases, with 9 bases between. The germline V gene has CDR1 SQVTM and CDR2 ANQGSEA. There are 12 residues in the CDR3. CDR3 nucleotides: TGCAGCGTTGAAACAGCATCCGATACGCAGTATTTT. Protein: CSVETASDTQYF.

J is TRBJ2-7 and V is TRBV28, with 9 positions matching TRBD1. The V and J ends lost 4 bases and 1 base, in that order; junction bases with no gene match: 11. The CDR3 sequence is 17 residues long. Germline loops: CDR1 MDHEN, CDR2 SYDVKM. In nucleotides, the CDR3 is TGTGCCAGCAGTTCTCAATCTCCGGGACAGGGATCCTACGAGCAGTACTTC. It encodes CASSSQSPGQGSYEQYF.